A selection of T cell receptor beta chains follows, all from one sample in a study of T cell responses to AZD1222 COVID-19 vaccine. TCRdb's copy holds only in-frame clones and misses some; the assay was immunoSEQ multiplex PCR. This table has 150,000 to 200,000 clones, about nine tenths appearing once. This specimen consisted of peripheral blood, obtained on day 0 of AZD1222 vaccination. The receptors were sampled from an adult in good health. Both conserved end residues are part of each CDR3. The D gene is left open where the match is weak. Clone size is shown for a subset of rows, as once, few, many or a class of expanded clone.

size: NA; V: TRBV5-1; J: TRBJ2-2; D: NA; DNA: TGCGCCAGCAGCCGGCTCTCGGCCCCGGCCGGGGAGCTGTTTTTT; CDR3: CASSRLSAPAGELFF
size: NA; V: TRBV30; J: TRBJ1-2; D: NA; DNA: TGTGCCTGGTTTGAATTACGACAGTCGAACTATGGCTACACCTTC; CDR3: CAWFELRQSNYGYTF
size: once; V: TRBV5-1; J: TRBJ2-5; D: TRBD1; DNA: TGCGCCAGCAGCTTAGTCCCGGGACAGAAAGAGACCCAGTACTTC; CDR3: CASSLVPGQKETQYF
size: NA; V: TRBV6-5; J: TRBJ1-5; D: TRBD1; DNA: TGTGCCAGCAGACGGACAGGGACGGGTCAGCCCCAGCATTTT; CDR3: CASRRTGTGQPQHF
size: NA; V: TRBV7-6; J: TRBJ1-1; D: NA; DNA: TGTGCCAGCAGCTTAGCACAGCCGAACACTGAAGCTTTCTTT; CDR3: CASSLAQPNTEAFF
size: NA; V: TRBV28; J: TRBJ1-2; D: NA; DNA: TGTGCCAGCAGTCCCCAGAGGGGCGCCTATGGCTACACCTTC; CDR3: CASSPQRGAYGYTF
size: NA; V: TRBV7-2; J: TRBJ2-7; D: NA; DNA: TGTGCCAGCAGCTCCTCATCCACACGGGGGCAAGGGGTTTACGAGCAGTACTTC; CDR3: CASSSSSTRGQGVYEQYF
size: NA; V: TRBV6-2/TRBV6-3; J: TRBJ1-2; D: NA; DNA: TGTGCCAGCAGCCCGGCGGGGCTCAACTATGGCTACACCTTC; CDR3: CASSPAGLNYGYTF
size: few; V: TRBV10-1; J: TRBJ2-3; D: NA; DNA: TGCGCCAGCAGCGCGGGAAGGGGGCCGGGCACAGATACGCAGTATTTT; CDR3: CASSAGRGPGTDTQYF
size: NA; V: TRBV27; J: TRBJ1-1; D: TRBD1; DNA: TGTGCCAGCAGTATAGCCAGGGGGACTGAAGCTTTCTTT; CDR3: CASSIARGTEAFF
size: NA; V: TRBV5-4; J: TRBJ2-7; D: NA; DNA: TGTGCCAGCAGCTTGAGAACGGGAGCCTACGAGCAGTACTTC; CDR3: CASSLRTGAYEQYF
size: NA; V: TRBV19; J: TRBJ1-2; D: TRBD1; DNA: TGTGCCAGTAGTATGGACAGGGGGCGAAGTGGCTACACCTTC; CDR3: CASSMDRGRSGYTF
size: NA; V: TRBV27; J: TRBJ2-2; D: NA; DNA: TGTGCCAGCAGCCCAACTCTTCCCGGGGAGCTGTTTTTT; CDR3: CASSPTLPGELFF
size: NA; V: TRBV19; J: TRBJ2-1; D: NA; DNA: TGTGCCAGTAGTATAGCTTATCCAACCTACAATGAGCAGTTCTTC; CDR3: CASSIAYPTYNEQFF
size: NA; V: TRBV6-4; J: TRBJ2-1; D: TRBD2; DNA: TGTGCCAGCAGCGTCGACGCGGGAGGGATCGATGAGCAGTTCTTC; CDR3: CASSVDAGGIDEQFF
size: NA; V: TRBV25-1; J: TRBJ2-7; D: NA; DNA: TGTGCCAGCAGTGAAAAAGGCGTGGGTTTGTACGAGCAGTACTTC; CDR3: CASSEKGVGLYEQYF
size: NA; V: TRBV11-2; J: TRBJ2-4; D: TRBD1; DNA: TGTGCCAGCAGCTTAAGGGGGCGCGGAGTCAAAAACATTCAGTACTTC; CDR3: CASSLRGRGVKNIQYF
size: NA; V: TRBV28; J: TRBJ2-7; D: NA; DNA: TGTGCCAGCAGTTTTGACGGGGACTACGAGCAGTACTTC; CDR3: CASSFDGDYEQYF
size: NA; V: TRBV11-2; J: TRBJ1-1; D: TRBD1; DNA: TGTGCCAGCAGCTTAGGACAGGGCCTGAACACTGAAGCTTTCTTT; CDR3: CASSLGQGLNTEAFF
size: NA; V: TRBV30; J: TRBJ1-2; D: NA; DNA: TGTGCCTCGAGGCGAACGGGCTACACCTTC; CDR3: CASRRTGYTF
size: NA; V: TRBV2; J: TRBJ2-1; D: NA; DNA: TGTGCCAGCAGTTCCTTAGTAGTGTATGAGCAGTTCTTC; CDR3: CASSSLVVYEQFF
size: NA; V: TRBV4-3; J: TRBJ1-5; D: NA; DNA: TGCGCCAGCAGCCAGAGGCAGGGGAGTAATCAGCCCCAGCATTTT; CDR3: CASSQRQGSNQPQHF
size: NA; V: TRBV11-3; J: TRBJ1-1; D: TRBD1; DNA: TGTGCCAGCAGCTTTAGTGGGGTGGACAGGGAAGCTTTCTTT; CDR3: CASSFSGVDREAFF
size: NA; V: TRBV30; J: TRBJ2-4; D: NA; DNA: TGTGCCTGGAGTATAGACGGTGGAATGGCCAAAAACATTCAGTACTTC; CDR3: CAWSIDGGMAKNIQYF
size: NA; V: TRBV27; J: TRBJ1-2; D: NA; DNA: TGTGCCAGCAGTTTACTCCCCGGGACCGCACGGAGCTATGGCTACACCTTC; CDR3: CASSLLPGTARSYGYTF
size: NA; V: TRBV5-4; J: TRBJ2-1; D: TRBD1; DNA: TGTGCCAGCAGCTCCCGGGACAGGGCATACAATGAGCAGTTCTTC; CDR3: CASSSRDRAYNEQFF
size: NA; V: TRBV15; J: TRBJ1-5; D: NA; DNA: TGTGCCACCAGCAGAACGAGGGAACAGCCCCAGCATTTT; CDR3: CATSRTREQPQHF
size: NA; V: TRBV10-1; J: TRBJ2-2; D: NA; DNA: TGCGCCAGCAGTGAGTCCGGGGACACCGGGGAGCTGTTTTTT; CDR3: CASSESGDTGELFF
size: NA; V: TRBV9; J: TRBJ2-7; D: NA; DNA: TGTGCCAGCAGCGTAGGTGAGGGGCCCTCCTACGAGCAGTACTTC; CDR3: CASSVGEGPSYEQYF
size: few; V: TRBV6-5; J: TRBJ2-7; D: NA; DNA: TGTGCCAGCAGTTACTCGCGCGGGACCTACGAGCAGTACTTC; CDR3: CASSYSRGTYEQYF
size: NA; V: TRBV28; J: TRBJ1-5; D: NA; DNA: TGTGCCAGCAGTTCGCCCCACCAAAAAGGGTTAAATCAGCCCCAGCATTTT; CDR3: CASSSPHQKGLNQPQHF
size: NA; V: TRBV7-8; J: TRBJ1-5; D: NA; DNA: TGTGCCAGCAGCTTAGCGCCTCAGCGGTATCGGGGGAGGGGGAGCAATCAGCCCCAGCATTTT; CDR3: CASSLAPQRYRGRGSNQPQHF
size: NA; V: TRBV13; J: TRBJ2-2; D: TRBD1; DNA: TGTGCCAGCAGCCAACCGTCCGGGACAGGGATTCCCGGGGAGCTGTTTTTT; CDR3: CASSQPSGTGIPGELFF
size: few; V: TRBV9; J: TRBJ2-1; D: NA; DNA: TGTGCCAGCAGCGTAACCGGGCCCGCTTCCTACAATGAGCAGTTCTTC; CDR3: CASSVTGPASYNEQFF
size: NA; V: TRBV4-3; J: TRBJ2-3; D: NA; DNA: TGCGCCAGCAGCCAATCTGGGGGGGATACGCAGTATTTT; CDR3: CASSQSGGDTQYF
size: NA; V: TRBV30; J: TRBJ2-1; D: TRBD1; DNA: TGTGCCTGGTCGACGGGACAGAGGTCTACTGAGCAGTTCTTC; CDR3: CAWSTGQRSTEQFF
size: NA; V: TRBV3-1/TRBV3-2; J: TRBJ1-1; D: NA; DNA: TGTGCCAGCAGCCAAGATCCCGATCCCCTTTGGATGAACACTGAAGCTTTCTTT; CDR3: CASSQDPDPLWMNTEAFF
size: NA; V: TRBV5-1; J: TRBJ2-1; D: TRBD2; DNA: TGCGCCAGCAGCTCCTTGCGGGGGGCTTTCAATGAGCAGTTCTTC; CDR3: CASSSLRGAFNEQFF
size: NA; V: TRBV11-2; J: TRBJ2-2; D: NA; DNA: TGTGCCAGCAGCGTGAACACCGGGGAGCTGTTTTTT; CDR3: CASSVNTGELFF
size: NA; V: TRBV19; J: TRBJ2-7; D: NA; DNA: TGTGCCAGTAGTATAGATGGGGGCCCAACCGAGCAGTACTTC; CDR3: CASSIDGGPTEQYF
size: NA; V: TRBV4-3; J: TRBJ2-7; D: NA; DNA: TGCGCCAGCAGCCAGAAGAACAGGGGAGGGAGCTACGAGCAGTACTTC; CDR3: CASSQKNRGGSYEQYF
size: NA; V: TRBV28; J: TRBJ2-7; D: NA; DNA: TGTGCCAGTTTACGGGGGACCTACGAGCAGTACTTC; CDR3: CASLRGTYEQYF
size: NA; V: TRBV27; J: TRBJ2-7; D: NA; DNA: TGTGCCAGCAGTTTACTTGGGACGGCGGTCCACGAGCAGTACTTC; CDR3: CASSLLGTAVHEQYF
size: NA; V: TRBV9; J: TRBJ2-2; D: TRBD1; DNA: TGTGCCAGCAGCGTGACAGGGCTGGGCACCGGGGAGCTGTTTTTT; CDR3: CASSVTGLGTGELFF
size: NA; V: TRBV30; J: TRBJ1-4; D: NA; DNA: TGTGCCTGGAGTGTACGGGGGGGAGATGAAAAACTGTTTTTT; CDR3: CAWSVRGGDEKLFF
size: NA; V: TRBV3-1/TRBV3-2; J: TRBJ2-2; D: NA; DNA: TGTGCCAGCAGCCAACGCCTGGGGGGCACCGGGGAGCTGTTTTTT; CDR3: CASSQRLGGTGELFF
size: NA; V: TRBV25-1; J: TRBJ1-3; D: NA; DNA: TGTGCCAGCAGTGGTTCCATTCTTGGGACTGGAAACACCATATATTTT; CDR3: CASSGSILGTGNTIYF
size: NA; V: TRBV7-2; J: TRBJ2-7; D: NA; DNA: TGTGCCAGCAGCCCGTACTCTCAAGCCTACGAGCAGTACTTC; CDR3: CASSPYSQAYEQYF
size: NA; V: TRBV30; J: TRBJ1-5; D: TRBD1; DNA: TGTGCCTGGAGTGGGGGGGACAGCAACAAGCCCCAGCATTTT; CDR3: CAWSGGDSNKPQHF
size: once; V: TRBV6-4; J: TRBJ2-7; D: TRBD2; DNA: TGTGCCAGCAGTCCTCGGGAGGGCCGGGAGCAGTACTTC; CDR3: CASSPREGREQYF
size: NA; V: TRBV7-9; J: TRBJ2-1; D: TRBD2; DNA: TGTGCCAGCAGCCTGGGGACTAGCGGCAATGAGCAGTTCTTC; CDR3: CASSLGTSGNEQFF
size: NA; V: TRBV6-2/TRBV6-3; J: TRBJ1-5; D: NA; DNA: TGTGCCAGCAGTTATTACGGGACCGAATCTAATCAGCCCCAGCATTTT; CDR3: CASSYYGTESNQPQHF
size: NA; V: TRBV28; J: TRBJ2-1; D: TRBD2; DNA: TGTGCCAGCAGTTCCTACCAAGGACTAGCGGGGGTAACTTACAATGAGCAGTTCTTC; CDR3: CASSSYQGLAGVTYNEQFF
size: few; V: TRBV30; J: TRBJ1-6; D: TRBD1; DNA: TGTGCCTGGAGCGATGGACAGGGCCATAATTCACCCCTCCACTTT; CDR3: CAWSDGQGHNSPLHF
size: NA; V: TRBV28; J: TRBJ1-5; D: NA; DNA: TGTGCCAGCAGTTTCCCCAGAGGGGGGGGCCGGCAGCCCCAGCATTTT; CDR3: CASSFPRGGGRQPQHF
size: NA; V: TRBV19; J: TRBJ2-7; D: NA; DNA: TGTGCCAGTAGTAGCGGGGCCCTTCCCTACGAGCAGTACTTC; CDR3: CASSSGALPYEQYF
size: once; V: TRBV28; J: TRBJ1-1; D: TRBD1; DNA: TGTGCCAGCAGTGCCGGGACAGCGAACACTGAAGCTTTCTTT; CDR3: CASSAGTANTEAFF
size: NA; V: TRBV7-8; J: TRBJ1-5; D: TRBD1; DNA: TGTGCCAGCAGCCACATGACAGGGGATAGCAATCAGCCCCAGCATTTT; CDR3: CASSHMTGDSNQPQHF